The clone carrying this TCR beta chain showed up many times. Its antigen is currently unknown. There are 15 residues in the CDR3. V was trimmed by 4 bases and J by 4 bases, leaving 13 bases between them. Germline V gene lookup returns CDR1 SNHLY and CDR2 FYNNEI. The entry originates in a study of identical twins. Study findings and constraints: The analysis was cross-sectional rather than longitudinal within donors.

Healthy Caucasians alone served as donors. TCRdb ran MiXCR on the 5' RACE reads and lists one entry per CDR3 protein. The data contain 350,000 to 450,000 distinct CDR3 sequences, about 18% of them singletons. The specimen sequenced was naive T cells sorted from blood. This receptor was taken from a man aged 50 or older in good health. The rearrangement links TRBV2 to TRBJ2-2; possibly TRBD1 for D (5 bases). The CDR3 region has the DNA TGTGCCAGCAGTGCAGGGTGGGGTTCCACCGGGGAGCTGTTTTTT. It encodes CASSAGWGSTGELFF.